This is a list of T cell receptor beta chains from one sample in a study of T-cell memory formation after mild COVID-19. TCRdb ran MiXCR on the 5' RACE reads and lists one entry per CDR3 protein. The repertoire holds tens of thousands of distinct CDR3 sequences, with approximately 9% as singletons. The specimen was PBMCs or a T cell subset sorted from them (not recorded which). The source is an adult woman who had mild COVID-19 (a few samples of this study predate the infection). Cell type and time point are not known. Each CDR3 is given with its conserved first and last residue. The order of the fields is clone size, J gene, D gene, V gene, CDR3 protein, CDR3 DNA. D genes are given only for firm matches. Rows give clone size only sometimes, using once, few, many, or a class for an expanded clone.

many,TRBJ2-1,.,TRBV7-3,CASSQGPRSYNEQFF,TGTGCCAGCAGCCAGGGACCCCGCTCCTACAATGAGCAGTTCTTC
many,TRBJ2-7,TRBD2,TRBV7-6,CASSSLAGPADEQYF,TGTGCCAGCAGCTCCTTAGCGGGTCCGGCCGACGAGCAGTACTTC
many,TRBJ2-7,.,TRBV12-3/TRBV12-4,CASSLRTAGTSYEQYF,TGTGCCAGCAGTTTAAGGACAGCCGGGACCTCCTACGAGCAGTACTTC
.,TRBJ2-7,.,TRBV12-3/TRBV12-4,CASRRCEQYF,TGTGCCAGCAGACGCTGCGAGCAGTACTTC
few,TRBJ2-1,.,TRBV11-2,CASSLEVGLGEQFF,TGTGCCAGCAGCTTAGAGGTGGGCCTGGGTGAGCAGTTCTTC
few,TRBJ2-3,.,TRBV5-1,CASSVVASTDTQYF,TGCGCCAGCAGCGTCGTTGCTAGCACAGATACGCAGTATTTT
many,TRBJ2-5,.,TRBV5-1,CASSLGPRDVETQYF,TGCGCCAGCAGCTTGGGTCCCAGGGATGTCGAGACCCAGTACTTC
many,TRBJ2-1,.,TRBV4-2,CASSQDWTSYNEQFF,TGTGCCAGCAGCCAAGATTGGACTTCCTACAATGAGCAGTTCTTC
many,TRBJ2-7,TRBD1,TRBV20-1,CSASRDSSYEQYF,TGCAGTGCTAGCCGGGACAGCTCCTACGAGCAGTACTTC
few,TRBJ2-1,.,TRBV4-2,CASSQDTTGGSYNEQFF,TGTGCCAGCAGCCAAGATACGACAGGAGGGTCCTACAATGAGCAGTTCTTC
.,TRBJ2-4,.,TRBV20-1,CSARRAGAKNIQYF,TGCAGTGCTAGGCGGGCGGGAGCCAAAAACATTCAGTACTTC
many,TRBJ2-3,.,TRBV12-3/TRBV12-4,CASSLNSGRISSTDTQYF,TGTGCCAGCAGTTTAAATTCCGGGCGGATATCTAGCACAGATACGCAGTATTTT
many,TRBJ2-2,.,TRBV7-2,CASSPPRGLITGELFF,TGTGCCAGCAGCCCCCCAAGAGGGCTTATCACCGGGGAGCTGTTTTTT
many,TRBJ2-2,.,TRBV4-2,CASSQADSYTGELFF,TGTGCCAGCAGCCAAGCGGACAGTTACACCGGGGAGCTGTTTTTT
few,TRBJ2-7,TRBD2,TRBV29-1,CSVKAGSLAYEQYF,TGCAGCGTCAAAGCGGGATCCCTGGCGTACGAGCAGTACTTC
.,TRBJ2-3,TRBD1,TRBV4-1,CASSLFGQEDTQYF,TGCGCCAGCAGCCTATTTGGACAGGAAGATACGCAGTATTTT
few,TRBJ2-7,TRBD2,TRBV3-1,CASSQDPGGFEYF,TGTGCCAGCAGCCAAGACCCCGGGGGGTTCGAGTACTTC
few,TRBJ2-6,.,TRBV7-8,CDSSLATGGGQAGGANVLTF,TGTGACAGCAGCTTAGCGACGGGTGGCGGCCAGGCAGGTGGGGCCAACGTCCTGACTTTC
many,TRBJ2-3,.,TRBV15,CATSNQPGLSTDTQYF,TGTGCCACCAGCAATCAGCCGGGGTTGAGCACAGATACGCAGTATTTT
many,TRBJ2-7,.,TRBV5-1,CASSLGDRVYEQYF,TGCGCCAGCAGCTTGGGTGACCGCGTCTACGAGCAGTACTTC
few,TRBJ1-4,TRBD1,TRBV5-1,CASSLDVAGGNEKLFF,TGCGCCAGCAGCTTGGATGTCGCAGGGGGGAATGAAAAACTGTTTTTT
.,TRBJ2-1,.,TRBV5-6,CASSFRVLAEQFF,TGTGCCAGCAGCTTTAGGGTACTAGCTGAGCAGTTCTTC
few,TRBJ2-2,TRBD1,TRBV24-1,CATSEPGQGAGGELFF,TGTGCCACCAGTGAACCGGGACAGGGGGCCGGCGGGGAGCTGTTTTTT
.,TRBJ2-2,.,TRBV20-1,CSTGTPKNTGELFF,TGCAGTACCGGGACACCCAAAAACACCGGGGAGCTGTTTTTT
few,TRBJ2-5,.,TRBV5-8,CASSFMDWETQYF,TGTGCCAGCAGCTTCATGGATTGGGAGACCCAGTACTTC
few,TRBJ1-5,.,TRBV3-1,CASAKDSNQPQHF,TGTGCCAGCGCTAAGGATAGCAATCAGCCCCAGCATTTT
.,TRBJ1-2,TRBD1,TRBV5-1,CASSSRTGNYGYTF,TGCGCCAGCAGCTCAAGGACAGGGAACTATGGCTACACCTTC
few,TRBJ2-3,TRBD2,TRBV13,CATAGGRTTDTQYF,TGTGCCACCGCGGGGGGCCGCACCACAGATACGCAGTATTTT
few,TRBJ2-4,TRBD1,TRBV27,CASSSTGGASNQYF,TGTGCCAGCAGTTCGACAGGGGGCGCGTCTAACCAGTACTTC
many,TRBJ2-3,TRBD2,TRBV7-2,CASSRTGLAGARDTQYF,TGTGCCAGCAGCCGAACGGGACTAGCGGGAGCTCGAGATACGCAGTATTTT
.,TRBJ2-7,.,TRBV7-2,CASSFAPGLGYEQYF,TGTGCCAGCAGCTTTGCACCGGGACTGGGCTACGAGCAGTACTTC
few,TRBJ2-5,.,TRBV3-1,CASSQETGSGETQYF,TGTGCCAGCAGCCAAGAGACGGGGAGTGGAGAGACCCAGTACTTC
.,TRBJ2-7,.,TRBV21-1,CASGPGTSAYYEQYF,TGTGCCAGCGGCCCGGGGACTAGCGCGTACTACGAGCAGTACTTC
few,TRBJ2-3,.,TRBV10-3,CAISGVTTDTQYF,TGTGCCATCAGCGGTGTTACCACAGATACGCAGTATTTT
few,TRBJ2-3,TRBD2,TRBV6-5,CASSTTPPPGLAGGTDTQYF,TGTGCCAGCAGCACGACCCCACCTCCGGGACTAGCGGGAGGGACAGATACGCAGTATTTT
many,TRBJ2-1,TRBD2,TRBV7-2,CASSPSGSINEQFF,TGTGCCAGCAGCCCAAGCGGGAGTATCAATGAGCAGTTCTTC
.,TRBJ2-6,TRBD1,TRBV25-1,CASSVTGGSGANVLTF,TGTGCCAGCAGTGTAACAGGGGGCTCTGGGGCCAACGTCCTGACTTTC
few,TRBJ2-1,TRBD2,TRBV18,CASSPYSGGSYNEQFF,TGTGCCAGCTCACCCTATAGCGGGGGAAGCTACAATGAGCAGTTCTTC
.,TRBJ2-7,TRBD2,TRBV4-2,CASSPHLTSGYEQYF,TGTGCCAGCAGCCCCCACCTGACTAGCGGCTACGAGCAGTACTTC
few,TRBJ2-1,.,TRBV9,CASSGWADNEQFF,TGTGCCAGCAGCGGTTGGGCTGACAATGAGCAGTTCTTC
.,TRBJ1-6,.,TRBV3-1,CASSFRQLYNSPLHF,TGTGCCAGCAGCTTTCGACAGCTTTATAATTCACCCCTCCACTTT